These T cell receptor beta chains were read from a single sample in a study of shared clonotypes between healthy human individuals. Profiled with immunoSEQ multiplex PCR; TCRdb holds only in-frame clones, not every one. The table records some 500,000 clones, around 96% of them present only once. Sequencing was performed on naive CD4+ T cells sorted from blood. Source of these receptors: a woman in her thirties in good health. CDR3s include the opening cysteine and the closing phenylalanine or tryptophan. The D gene is left open where the match is weak. Expanded clones are given a class, and other clones once, few, many or no size at all.

>TRBV7-6|.|TRBJ1-6|.
TGTGCCAGCAGCTTAGAGCCGGGAGCCAATTCACCCCTCCACTTT
CASSLEPGANSPLHF
>TRBV5-6|.|TRBJ2-5|.
TGTGCCAGCAGCTCCCGGGTTCCCCTGGGAGAGACCCAGTACTTC
CASSSRVPLGETQYF
>TRBV2|.|TRBJ2-6|.
TGTGCCAGCTCGGAGGGGGCTGGGGCCAACGTCCTGACTTTC
CASSEGAGANVLTF
>TRBV7-2|.|TRBJ2-5|TRBD2
TGTGCCAGCAGCCCGCCTGGACTAGCCCCAGAGACCCAGTACTTC
CASSPPGLAPETQYF
>TRBV28|.|TRBJ1-3|.
TGTGCCAGCAGTTTGGCGGAGCTCTCTGGAAACACCATATATTTT
CASSLAELSGNTIYF
>TRBV13|.|TRBJ2-7|.
TGTGCCAGCAGCTTATCCGGTCAGTTATACGAGCAGTACTTC
CASSLSGQLYEQYF
>TRBV5-4|.|TRBJ2-5|.
TGTGCCAGCACCCTCGACTCGCGGGAAGAGACCCAGTACTTC
CASTLDSREETQYF
>TRBV5-1|.|TRBJ2-7|TRBD1
TGCGCCAGCAGCTTGGGGGCAGGGGGAGCCTACGAGCAGTACTTC
CASSLGAGGAYEQYF
>TRBV19|.|TRBJ2-3|TRBD2
TGTGCCAGTAGTACCGGGACTAGCCTCCCGGATACGCAGTATTTT
CASSTGTSLPDTQYF
>TRBV25-1|.|TRBJ1-1|.
TGTGCCAGCAGTACAGGGCGGGGTACTGAAGCTTTCTTT
CASSTGRGTEAFF
>TRBV11-3|.|TRBJ2-1|TRBD2
TGTGCCAGCAGCTCGGGACTAGCGGGCTCCTACAATGAGCAGTTCTTC
CASSSGLAGSYNEQFF
>TRBV19|.|TRBJ2-4|TRBD1
TGTGCCAGTAGTATAGGTGGGACAGGGTTTGTCGGAGCCAAAAACATTCAGTACTTC
CASSIGGTGFVGAKNIQYF
>TRBV18|.|TRBJ1-3|.
TGTGCCAGCTCCCCACCGTTGCGGGGGAACACCATATATTTT
CASSPPLRGNTIYF
>TRBV5-1|.|TRBJ1-2|.
TGCGCCAGCAGCCAAGCCTGGGCTGGCTACACCTTC
CASSQAWAGYTF
>TRBV10-3|.|TRBJ2-2|.
TGTGCCATCAGTGAATGGGGTGGGAACACCGGGGAGCTGTTTTTT
CAISEWGGNTGELFF
>TRBV4-1|.|TRBJ2-3|TRBD2
TGCGCCAGCAGCCGAGTGGGGCGGGAGGGAGGAGATACGCAGTATTTT
CASSRVGREGGDTQYF
>TRBV18|.|TRBJ2-1|.
TGTGCCAGCTCGACAAACAGGGACAATGAGCAGTTCTTC
CASSTNRDNEQFF
>TRBV6-1|.|TRBJ2-3|.
TGTGCCAGCAGTGACTTAAGACAGAGTAGCACAGATACGCAGTATTTT
CASSDLRQSSTDTQYF
>TRBV30|.|TRBJ1-4|.
TGTGCCTGGAGTGTTCAGTCAAATGAAAAACTGTTTTTT
CAWSVQSNEKLFF
>TRBV2|.|TRBJ2-5|.
TGTGCCAGCAGGACAGACGGGATAGTTGGGACCCAGTACTTC
CASRTDGIVGTQYF
>TRBV18|.|TRBJ1-2|TRBD1
TGTGCCAGCTCACCGGGAATCGGACAGGGCTATGGCTACACCTTC
CASSPGIGQGYGYTF
>TRBV2|.|TRBJ2-2|.
TGTGCCAGCAAAGCGGGTAAACCGGTGGGTTCCACCGGGGAGCTGTTTTTT
CASKAGKPVGSTGELFF
>TRBV28|.|TRBJ1-4|.
TGTGCCAGCAGTTTATTAGGGATGGGTGAAAAACTGTTTTTT
CASSLLGMGEKLFF
>TRBV7-9|.|TRBJ1-5|TRBD1
TGTGCCAGCAGCTTAAGCCGGGACAGAGATCAGCCCCAGCATTTT
CASSLSRDRDQPQHF
>TRBV7-2|.|TRBJ2-7|.
TGTGCCAGCAGCTTAGCGGGAACCCTCTCCTACGAGCAGTACTTC
CASSLAGTLSYEQYF
>TRBV10-3|once|TRBJ1-5|TRBD1
TGTGCCATCAGGGGACAGTATAGCAATCAGCCCCAGCATTTT
CAIRGQYSNQPQHF
>TRBV28|.|TRBJ2-3|TRBD2
TGTGCCAGCAGTAAAACGTGGGGACTAGCGGGCGGGAGAGCGGATACGCAGTATTTT
CASSKTWGLAGGRADTQYF
>TRBV28|.|TRBJ1-5|.
TGTGCCAGCAGTTTAGTCAACGGGGATCAGCCCCAGCATTTT
CASSLVNGDQPQHF
>TRBV5-1|.|TRBJ2-5|TRBD1
TGCGCCAGCAGCTTTCTCACAGGGGTAACAGAGACCCAGTACTTC
CASSFLTGVTETQYF
>TRBV5-4|.|TRBJ1-3|.
TGTGCCAGCAGCTCCCAGGGAAACTCTGGAAACACCATATATTTT
CASSSQGNSGNTIYF
>TRBV28|.|TRBJ2-1|TRBD2
TGTGCCAGCAGTTCCCGGACTAGATCCTACAATGAGCAGTTCTTC
CASSSRTRSYNEQFF
>TRBV4-1|.|TRBJ1-5|.
TGCGCCAGCAGCCAAATCAGGGTTGATCAGCCCCAGCATTTT
CASSQIRVDQPQHF
>TRBV6-1|.|TRBJ2-3|.
TGTGCCAGCAGGGGGGTGCAGACGCGCACAGATACGCAGTATTTT
CASRGVQTRTDTQYF
>TRBV27|.|TRBJ2-3|.
TGTGCCAGCAGTTTGGACAGACTCACAGATACGCAGTATTTT
CASSLDRLTDTQYF
>TRBV28|.|TRBJ1-2|.
TGTGCCAGCAGTTTAGAGGGATCCAATGGCTACACCTTC
CASSLEGSNGYTF
>TRBV29-1|.|TRBJ2-5|TRBD2
TGCAGCGTTGAAACTAGCGGGAGACAAGAGACCCAGTACTTC
CSVETSGRQETQYF
>TRBV5-8|.|TRBJ1-4|.
TGTGCCAGCAGCTTGGGAAGAGTGGTGGGTCCGACTAATGAAAAACTGTTTTTT
CASSLGRVVGPTNEKLFF
>TRBV28|once|TRBJ2-2|.
TGTGCCAGCAGTTTCTATCGGGACACCGGGGAGCTGTTTTTT
CASSFYRDTGELFF
>TRBV4-1|.|TRBJ2-3|.
TGCGCCAGCAGCCAAGTACCAGATTCCCCAGATACGCAGTATTTT
CASSQVPDSPDTQYF